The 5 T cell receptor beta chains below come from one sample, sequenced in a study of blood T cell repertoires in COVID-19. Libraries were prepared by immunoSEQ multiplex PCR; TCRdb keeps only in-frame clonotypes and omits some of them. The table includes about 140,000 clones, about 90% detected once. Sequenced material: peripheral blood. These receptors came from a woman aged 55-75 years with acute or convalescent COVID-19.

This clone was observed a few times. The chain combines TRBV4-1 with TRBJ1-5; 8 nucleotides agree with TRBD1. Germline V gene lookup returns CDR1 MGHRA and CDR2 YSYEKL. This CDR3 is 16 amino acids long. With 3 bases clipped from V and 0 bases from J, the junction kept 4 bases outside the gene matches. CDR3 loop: CASSHGTGVSNQPQHF. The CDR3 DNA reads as TGCGCCAGCAGCCACGGGACAGGAGTTAGCAATCAGCCCCAGCATTTT.

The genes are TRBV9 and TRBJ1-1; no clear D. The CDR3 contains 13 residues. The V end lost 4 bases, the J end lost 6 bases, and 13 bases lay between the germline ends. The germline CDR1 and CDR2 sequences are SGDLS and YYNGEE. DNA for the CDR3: TGTGCCAGCAGCCCCCAGTCGTTATCTGAAGCTTTCTTT. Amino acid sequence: CASSPQSLSEAFF.

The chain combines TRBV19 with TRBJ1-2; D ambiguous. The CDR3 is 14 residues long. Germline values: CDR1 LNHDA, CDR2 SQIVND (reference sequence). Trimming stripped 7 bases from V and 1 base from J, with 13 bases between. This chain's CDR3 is CASIGHGVNYGYTF. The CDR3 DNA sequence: TGTGCCAGTATCGGCCACGGAGTTAACTATGGCTACACCTTC.

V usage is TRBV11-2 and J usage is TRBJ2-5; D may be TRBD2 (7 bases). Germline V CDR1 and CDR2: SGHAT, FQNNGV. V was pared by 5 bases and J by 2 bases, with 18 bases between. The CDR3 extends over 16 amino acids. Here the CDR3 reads CASSLIGGGAQETQYF. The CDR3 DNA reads TGTGCCAGCAGCCTCATAGGGGGGGGAGCACAAGAGACCCAGTACTTC.

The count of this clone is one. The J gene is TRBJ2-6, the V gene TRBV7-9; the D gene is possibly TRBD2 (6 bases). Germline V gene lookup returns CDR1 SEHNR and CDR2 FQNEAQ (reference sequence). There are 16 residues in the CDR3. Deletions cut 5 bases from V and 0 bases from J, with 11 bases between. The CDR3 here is CASSLTGGSGANVLTF. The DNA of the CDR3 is TGTGCCAGCAGCCTTACCGGGGGCTCTGGGGCCAACGTCCTGACTTTC.